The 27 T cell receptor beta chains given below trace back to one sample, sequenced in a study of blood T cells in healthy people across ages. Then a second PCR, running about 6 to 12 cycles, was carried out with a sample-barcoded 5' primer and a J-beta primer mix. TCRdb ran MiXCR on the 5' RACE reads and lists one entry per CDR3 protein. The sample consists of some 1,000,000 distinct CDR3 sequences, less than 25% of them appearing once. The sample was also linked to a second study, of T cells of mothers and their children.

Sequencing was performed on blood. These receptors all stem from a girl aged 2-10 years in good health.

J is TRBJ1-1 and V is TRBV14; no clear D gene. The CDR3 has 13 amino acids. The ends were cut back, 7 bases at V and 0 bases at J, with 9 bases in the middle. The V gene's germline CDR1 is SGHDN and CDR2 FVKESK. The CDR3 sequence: CASKTGLNTEAFF. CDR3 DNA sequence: TGTGCCAGCAAGACGGGATTGAACACTGAAGCTTTCTTT.

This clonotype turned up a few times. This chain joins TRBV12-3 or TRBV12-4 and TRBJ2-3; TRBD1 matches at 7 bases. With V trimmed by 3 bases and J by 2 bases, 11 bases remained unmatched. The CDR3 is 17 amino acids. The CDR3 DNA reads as TGTGCCAGCAGTTTTTTGGTGGTGACAGGGTCCACAGATACGCAGTATTTT. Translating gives CASSFLVVTGSTDTQYF.

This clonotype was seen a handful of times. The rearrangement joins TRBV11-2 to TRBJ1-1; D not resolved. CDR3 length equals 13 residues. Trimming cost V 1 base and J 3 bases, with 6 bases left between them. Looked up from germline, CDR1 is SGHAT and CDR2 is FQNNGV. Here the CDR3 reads CASSLGEDTEAFF. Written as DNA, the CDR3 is TGTGCCAGCAGCTTAGGGGAGGACACTGAAGCTTTCTTT.

The CDR3 nucleotides are TGCAGCGCCATGAAACAGGGATCCGAGTATGGCTACACCTTC. This codes for CSAMKQGSEYGYTF. The V gene is TRBV29-1, the J gene TRBJ1-2, with a tentative D call TRBD1 (6 bases). V was trimmed by 7 bases and J by 5 bases, leaving 20 bases between them. Germline CDR1 and CDR2: SQVTM and ANQGSEA. The CDR3 sequence is 14 residues long.

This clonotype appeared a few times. In DNA, the CDR3 is TGCAGTGCACAGACGAACACTGAAGCTTTCTTT. Encoded protein: CSAQTNTEAFF. The rearrangement joins TRBV20-1 to TRBJ1-1, with no clear D. Trimming removed 6 bases from V and 1 base from J, with 6 bases in between. The length of the CDR3 is 11 residues. Germline lookup yields CDR1 DFQATT and CDR2 SNEGSKA (reference sequence).

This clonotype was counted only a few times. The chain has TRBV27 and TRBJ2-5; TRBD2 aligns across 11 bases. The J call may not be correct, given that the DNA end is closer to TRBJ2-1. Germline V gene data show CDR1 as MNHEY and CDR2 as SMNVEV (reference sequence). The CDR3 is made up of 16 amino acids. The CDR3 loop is CASSPLPSGRSNEQFF. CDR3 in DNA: TGTGCCAGCAGTCCTCTTCCTAGCGGGAGGTCCAATGAGCAGTTCTTC.

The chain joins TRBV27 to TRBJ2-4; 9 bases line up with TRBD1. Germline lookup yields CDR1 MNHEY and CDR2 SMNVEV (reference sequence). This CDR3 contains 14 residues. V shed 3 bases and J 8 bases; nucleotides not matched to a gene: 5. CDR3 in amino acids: CASSFTGGSDIQYF. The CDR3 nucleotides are TGTGCCAGCAGTTTCACAGGGGGCTCTGACATTCAGTACTTC.

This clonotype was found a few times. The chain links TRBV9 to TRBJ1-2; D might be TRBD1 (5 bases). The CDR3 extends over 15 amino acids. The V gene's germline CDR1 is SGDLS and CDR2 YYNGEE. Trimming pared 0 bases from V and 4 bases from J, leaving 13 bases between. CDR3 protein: CASSVVPQGPYGYTF. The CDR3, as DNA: TGTGCCAGCAGCGTAGTTCCCCAGGGCCCCTATGGCTACACCTTC.

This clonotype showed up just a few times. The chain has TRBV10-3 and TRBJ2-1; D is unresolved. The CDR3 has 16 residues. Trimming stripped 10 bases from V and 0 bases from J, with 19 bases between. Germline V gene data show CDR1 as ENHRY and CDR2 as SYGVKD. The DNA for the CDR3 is TGTGCCACCCTCCCAACACAGTTAAGCTCCTACAATGAGCAGTTCTTC. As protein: CATLPTQLSSYNEQFF.

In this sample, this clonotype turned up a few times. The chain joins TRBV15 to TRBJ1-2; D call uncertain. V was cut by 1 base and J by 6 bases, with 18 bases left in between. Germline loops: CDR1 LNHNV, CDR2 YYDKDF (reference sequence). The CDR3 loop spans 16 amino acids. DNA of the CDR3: TGTGCCACCAGCAGAGCATCCGGGATCCCTAGGGATGGCTACACCTTC. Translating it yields CATSRASGIPRDGYTF.

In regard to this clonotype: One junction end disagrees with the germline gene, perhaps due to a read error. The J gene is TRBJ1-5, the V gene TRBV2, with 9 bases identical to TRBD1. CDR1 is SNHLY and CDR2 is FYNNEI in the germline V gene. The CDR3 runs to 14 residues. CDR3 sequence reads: CTSSGTGPDQPQHF. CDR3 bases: TGTACCAGCAGTGGGACAGGGCCTGATCAGCCCCAGCATTTT.

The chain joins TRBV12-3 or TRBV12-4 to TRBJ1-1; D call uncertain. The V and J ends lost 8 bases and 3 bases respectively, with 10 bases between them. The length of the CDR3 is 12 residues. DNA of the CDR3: TGTGCCAGCTGGTTCGCGGACACTGAAGCTTTCTTT. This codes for CASWFADTEAFF.

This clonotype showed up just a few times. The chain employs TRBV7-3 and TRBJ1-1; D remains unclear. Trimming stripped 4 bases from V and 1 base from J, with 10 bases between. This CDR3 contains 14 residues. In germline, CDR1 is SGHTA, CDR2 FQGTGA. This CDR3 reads CASSSGVQNTEAFF. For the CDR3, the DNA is TGTGCCAGCAGCTCCGGGGTCCAGAACACTGAAGCTTTCTTT.

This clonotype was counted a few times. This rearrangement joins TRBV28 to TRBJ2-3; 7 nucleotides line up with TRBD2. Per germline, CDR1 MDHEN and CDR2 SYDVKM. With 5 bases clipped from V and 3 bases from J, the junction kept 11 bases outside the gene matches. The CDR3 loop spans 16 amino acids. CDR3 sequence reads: CASSPQGGSGTDTQYF. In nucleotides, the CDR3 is TGTGCCAGCAGTCCCCAGGGCGGGAGCGGGACAGATACGCAGTATTTT.

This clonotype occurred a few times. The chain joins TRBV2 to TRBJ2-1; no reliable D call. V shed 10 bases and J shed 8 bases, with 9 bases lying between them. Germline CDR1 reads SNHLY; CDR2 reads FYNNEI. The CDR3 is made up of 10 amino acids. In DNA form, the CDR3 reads TGTGCCATTACGAATTATGAGCAGTTCTTC. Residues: CAITNYEQFF.

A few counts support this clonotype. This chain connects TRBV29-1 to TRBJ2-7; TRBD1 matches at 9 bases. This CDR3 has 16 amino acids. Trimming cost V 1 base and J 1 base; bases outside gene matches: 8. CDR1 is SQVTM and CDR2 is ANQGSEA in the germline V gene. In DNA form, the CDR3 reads TGCAGCGTTGAAGGCTTACCGGGACAGGGATCCTACGAGCAGTACTTC. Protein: CSVEGLPGQGSYEQYF.

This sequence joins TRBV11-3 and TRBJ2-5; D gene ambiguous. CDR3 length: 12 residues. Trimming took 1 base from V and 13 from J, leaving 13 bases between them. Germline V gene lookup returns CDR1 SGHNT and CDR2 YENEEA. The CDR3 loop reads CASSLGRKSLYF. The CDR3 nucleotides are TGTGCCAGCAGCTTAGGGCGGAAATCTCTGTACTTC.

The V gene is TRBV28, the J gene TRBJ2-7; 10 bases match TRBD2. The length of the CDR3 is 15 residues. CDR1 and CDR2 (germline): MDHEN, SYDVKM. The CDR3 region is CATRSSGREAYEQYF. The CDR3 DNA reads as TGTGCGACCCGGTCTAGCGGGAGAGAAGCCTACGAGCAGTACTTC.

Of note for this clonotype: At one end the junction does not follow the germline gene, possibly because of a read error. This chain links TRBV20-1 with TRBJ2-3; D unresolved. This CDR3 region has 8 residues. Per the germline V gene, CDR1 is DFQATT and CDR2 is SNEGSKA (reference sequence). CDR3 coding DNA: TGCAGAACAGCTACGCAGTATTTT. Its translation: CRTATQYF.

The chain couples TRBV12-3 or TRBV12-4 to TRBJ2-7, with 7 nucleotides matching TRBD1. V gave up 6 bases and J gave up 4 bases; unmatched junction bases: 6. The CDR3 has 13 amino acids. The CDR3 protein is CASRRDSQYEQYF. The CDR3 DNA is TGTGCCAGCAGAAGGGACAGTCAATACGAGCAGTACTTC.

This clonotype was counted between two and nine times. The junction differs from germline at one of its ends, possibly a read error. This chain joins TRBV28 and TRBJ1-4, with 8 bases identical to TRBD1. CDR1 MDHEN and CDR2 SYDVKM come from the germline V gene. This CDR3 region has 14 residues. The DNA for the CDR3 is TGTGCCAGCCAGGGGGCAGGCCCTAACGAAAAACTGTTTTTT. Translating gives CASQGAGPNEKLFF. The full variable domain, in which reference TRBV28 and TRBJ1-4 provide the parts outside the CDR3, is DVKVTQSSRYLVKRTGEKVFLECVQDMDHENMFWYRQDPGLGLRLIYFSYDVKMKEKGDIPEGYSVSREKKERFSLILESASTNQTSMYLCASQGAGPNEKLFFGSGTQLSVL.

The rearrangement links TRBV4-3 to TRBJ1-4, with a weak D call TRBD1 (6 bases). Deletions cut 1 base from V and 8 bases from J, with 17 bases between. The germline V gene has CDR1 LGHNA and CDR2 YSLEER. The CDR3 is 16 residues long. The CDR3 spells CASSQVGGPSEEKLFF. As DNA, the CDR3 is TGCGCCAGCAGCCAAGTTGGGGGCCCCTCGGAAGAAAAACTGTTTTTT.

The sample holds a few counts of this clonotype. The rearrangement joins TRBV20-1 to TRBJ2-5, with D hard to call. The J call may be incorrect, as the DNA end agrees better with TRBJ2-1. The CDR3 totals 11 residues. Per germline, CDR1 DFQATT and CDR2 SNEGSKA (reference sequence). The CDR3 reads CSARRDDEQFF. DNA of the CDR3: TGCAGTGCCCGTCGAGACGATGAGCAGTTCTTC.

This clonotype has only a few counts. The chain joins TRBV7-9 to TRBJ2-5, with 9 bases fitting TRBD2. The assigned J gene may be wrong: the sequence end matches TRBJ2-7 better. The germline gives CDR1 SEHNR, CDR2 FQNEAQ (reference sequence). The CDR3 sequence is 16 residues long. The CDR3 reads CASSGKGQREVHEQYF. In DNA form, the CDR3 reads TGTGCCAGCAGCGGGAAGGGACAGCGGGAGGTACACGAGCAGTACTTC.

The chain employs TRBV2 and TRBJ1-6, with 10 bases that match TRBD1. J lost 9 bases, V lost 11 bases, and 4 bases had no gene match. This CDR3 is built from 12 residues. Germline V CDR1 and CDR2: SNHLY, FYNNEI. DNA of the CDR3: TGTGCCGGGGACAGGGGTGGTTCACCCCTCCACTTT. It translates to CAGDRGGSPLHF. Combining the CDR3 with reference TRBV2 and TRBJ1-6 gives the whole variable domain EPEVTQTPSHQVTQMGQEVILRCVPISNHLYFYWYRQILGQKVEFLVSFYNNEISEKSEIFDDQFSVERPDGSNFTLKIRSTKLEDSAMYFCAGDRGGSPLHFGNGTRLTVT.

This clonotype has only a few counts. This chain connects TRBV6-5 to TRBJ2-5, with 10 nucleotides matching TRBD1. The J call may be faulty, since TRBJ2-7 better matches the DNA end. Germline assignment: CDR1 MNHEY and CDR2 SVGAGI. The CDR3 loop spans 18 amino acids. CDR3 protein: CASSFQPRDRGGYYEQYF. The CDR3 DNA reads TGTGCCAGCAGTTTTCAACCCCGGGACAGGGGCGGCTACTACGAGCAGTACTTC.

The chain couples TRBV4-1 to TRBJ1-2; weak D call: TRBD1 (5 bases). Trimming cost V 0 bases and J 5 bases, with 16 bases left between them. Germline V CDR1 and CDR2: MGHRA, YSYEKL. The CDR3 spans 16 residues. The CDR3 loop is CASSQDGAGRVYGYTF. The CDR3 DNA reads TGCGCCAGCAGCCAAGACGGTGCAGGGAGGGTGTATGGCTACACCTTC.